These 13 T cell receptor beta chains share one sample of origin, sequenced in a study of blood T cells in healthy people across ages. With a J-beta primer mix and a sample-barcoded 5' primer, a second PCR ran 7 to 11 cycles. TCRdb analysed the 5' RACE reads with MiXCR anew, one entry per CDR3 protein. The data contain fewer than 650,000 distinct CDR3 sequences, about 25% of them singletons. These sequences were also reported in another study, on T cells of mothers and their children.

The sample comprised blood. The source of these receptors is a boy younger than 10 in good health.

The chain's CDR3 is CASSDVTGPPNYGYTF. CDR3 sequence (DNA): TGTGCCAGCAGTGATGTAACAGGACCCCCTAACTATGGCTACACCTTC. J is TRBJ1-2 and V is TRBV2, with D possibly being TRBD1 (5 bases). The ends were cut back, 3 bases at V and 0 bases at J, with 14 bases in the middle. Germline CDR1 and CDR2: SNHLY and FYNNEI. CDR3 length: 16 residues.

The chain has TRBV6-2 or TRBV6-3 and TRBJ1-4; 10 bases match TRBD1. The CDR3 consists of 15 residues. CDR1 is MNHEY and CDR2 is SVGEGT in the germline V gene. The junction had 8 bases not matched to a gene; V was cut back by 6 bases and J by 7 bases. CDR3 in DNA: TGTGCCAGCAGCCGTCCCGGGACAGGGGTTGAAAAACTGTTTTTT. Translation: CASSRPGTGVEKLFF.

The V and J genes are TRBV6-2 or TRBV6-3 and TRBJ2-2; tentatively, D is TRBD1 (5 bases). Trimming stripped 6 bases from V and 0 bases from J, with 8 bases between. CDR1 is MNHEY and CDR2 is SVGEGT in the germline V gene. The CDR3 runs 14 residues. CDR3 DNA: TGTGCCAGCAGCCAGGGCGCGAACACCGGGGAGCTGTTTTTT. This translates into CASSQGANTGELFF.

This clonotype has a handful of counts. The chain carries TRBV6-1 and TRBJ2-5; 8 bases line up with TRBD1. The CDR3 length is 12 residues. Germline loops: CDR1 MNHNS, CDR2 SASEGT. V gave up 7 bases and J gave up 5 bases; unmatched junction bases: 3. CDR3 amino acids: CASTGGYETQYF. In DNA, the CDR3 is TGTGCCAGCACAGGGGGCTATGAGACCCAGTACTTC.

The V call is TRBV5-1, the J call TRBJ2-5; 10 nucleotides agree with TRBD2. The junction had 11 bases not matched to a gene; V was cut back by 4 bases and J by 5 bases. In germline, CDR1 is SGHRS, CDR2 YFSETQ. This CDR3 has 16 residues. In DNA form, the CDR3 reads TGCGCCAGCAGCGCGCAAGGTATAGCGGGAGGCGAGACCCAGTACTTC. This codes for CASSAQGIAGGETQYF.

The CDR3 nucleotides are TGTGCCAGTGCAAGGGAAAAGGCGTTTACCGGGGAGCTGTTTTTT. Its translation is CASAREKAFTGELFF. This chain connects TRBV19 to TRBJ2-2; D ambiguous. The CDR3 is 15 residues long. CDR1 is LNHDA and CDR2 is SQIVND in the germline V gene (reference sequence). The V gene lost 8 bases and the J gene lost 5 bases, with 18 bases spanning the gap.

This clonotype was recorded a few times. CDR3 in DNA: TGCGCCAGCAGCCAAGATATGGGGACAGTGAATGAGCAGTTCTTC. This gives the protein CASSQDMGTVNEQFF. J is TRBJ2-5 and V is TRBV4-1; 7 bases align to TRBD1. The DNA end favors TRBJ2-1, so the J call may be wrong. The CDR3 loop spans 15 amino acids. Germline V gene lookup returns CDR1 MGHRA and CDR2 YSYEKL.

In this sample, this clonotype turned up a few times. The chain combines TRBV7-3 with TRBJ2-3; 9 bases align to TRBD1. The trim removed 5 bases at V and 4 bases at J, leaving 4 bases unmatched. Germline lookup yields CDR1 SGHTA and CDR2 FQGTGA. The CDR3 loop spans 14 amino acids. The CDR3 region is CASSPGTGSDTQYF. The CDR3 bases are TGTGCCAGCAGCCCCGGGACAGGGTCAGATACGCAGTATTTT.

This chain links TRBV7-2 with TRBJ2-1, with TRBD2 identical over 7 bases. J lost 8 bases, V lost 5 bases, and 9 bases had no gene match. The CDR3 is 14 amino acids. Looked up from germline, CDR1 is SGHTA and CDR2 is FQGNSA. CDR3 DNA: TGTGCCAGCAGCACCCCTCGGCGGGAGTATGAGCAGTTCTTC. Amino acids: CASSTPRREYEQFF. Variable domain in full (rest from reference TRBV7-2 and TRBJ2-1): GAGVSQSPSNKVTEKGKDVELRCDPISGHTALYWYRQSLGQGLEFLIYFQGNSAPDKSGLPSDRFSAERTGGSVSTLTIQRTQQEDSAVYLCASSTPRREYEQFFGPGTRLTVL.

J is TRBJ2-1 and V is TRBV7-2; 9 nucleotides align to TRBD2. Germline V gene sequence: CDR1 SGHTA, CDR2 FQGNSA. The CDR3 loop spans 16 amino acids. J was trimmed by 1 base and V by 5 bases; bases with no gene match: 6. The DNA for the CDR3 is TGTGCCAGCAGCCCAGCGGGAGGAGGGTCCTACAATGAGCAGTTCTTC. As protein: CASSPAGGGSYNEQFF.

This clonotype showed up just a few times. This chain uses TRBV20-1 with TRBJ2-5; 13 positions match TRBD2. J lost 1 base, V lost 6 bases, and 5 bases had no gene match. CDR3 length equals 15 residues. Germline CDR1 reads DFQATT; CDR2 reads SNEGSKA (reference sequence). The CDR3 here is CSALRLAGGQETQYF. Here the CDR3 DNA reads TGCAGTGCCCTCAGACTAGCGGGGGGCCAAGAGACCCAGTACTTC.

The sample holds a few counts of this clonotype. The chain carries TRBV18 and TRBJ1-5, with a possible D match to TRBD1 (5 bases). Deletions cut 5 bases from V and 4 bases from J, with 12 bases between. The CDR3 loop spans 14 amino acids. Per the germline V gene, CDR1 is KGHSH and CDR2 is LQKENI. In DNA, the CDR3 is TGTGCCAGCTCAACGGGGCCTAAAAATCAGCCCCAGCATTTT. It specifies CASSTGPKNQPQHF.

This clonotype was counted between two and nine times. This chain links TRBV20-1 with TRBJ2-5; 7 nucleotides agree with TRBD1. The end of the DNA aligns better with TRBJ2-7, so the J call may be wrong. Germline values: CDR1 DFQATT, CDR2 SNEGSKA (reference sequence). This CDR3 contains 15 residues. The CDR3 protein is CSARADRSIIYEQYF. The CDR3, as DNA: TGCAGTGCTAGAGCGGACAGGTCTATTATCTACGAGCAGTACTTC.